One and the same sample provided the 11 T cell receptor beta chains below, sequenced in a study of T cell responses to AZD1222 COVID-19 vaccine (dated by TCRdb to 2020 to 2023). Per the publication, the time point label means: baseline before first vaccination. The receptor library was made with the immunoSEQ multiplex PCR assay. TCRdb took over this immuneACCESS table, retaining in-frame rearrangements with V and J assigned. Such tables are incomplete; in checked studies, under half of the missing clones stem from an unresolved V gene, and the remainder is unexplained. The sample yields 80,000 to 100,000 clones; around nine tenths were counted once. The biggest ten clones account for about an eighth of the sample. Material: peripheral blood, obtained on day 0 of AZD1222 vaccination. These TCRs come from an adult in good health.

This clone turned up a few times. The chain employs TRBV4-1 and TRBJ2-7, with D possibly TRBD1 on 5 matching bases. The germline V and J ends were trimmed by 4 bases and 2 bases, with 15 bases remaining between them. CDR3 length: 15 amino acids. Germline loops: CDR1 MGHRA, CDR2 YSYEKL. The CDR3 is CASSLGKGEAYEQYF. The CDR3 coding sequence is TGCGCCAGCAGCCTCGGAAAAGGGGAAGCCTACGAGCAGTACTTC.

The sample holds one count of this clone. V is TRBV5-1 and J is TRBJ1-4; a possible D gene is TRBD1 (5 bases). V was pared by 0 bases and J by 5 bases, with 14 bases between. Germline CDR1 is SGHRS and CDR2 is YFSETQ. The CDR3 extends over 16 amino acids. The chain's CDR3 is CASSLDPQGLNEKLFF. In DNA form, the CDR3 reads TGCGCCAGCAGCTTGGACCCCCAGGGTTTAAATGAAAAACTGTTTTTT.

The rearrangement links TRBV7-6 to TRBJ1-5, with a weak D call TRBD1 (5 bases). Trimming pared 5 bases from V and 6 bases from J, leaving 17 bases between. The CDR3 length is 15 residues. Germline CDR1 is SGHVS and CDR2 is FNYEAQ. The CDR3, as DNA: TGTGCCAGCAGCCACCGGGGAAAGGGGACTCAGCCCCAGCATTTT. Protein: CASSHRGKGTQPQHF.

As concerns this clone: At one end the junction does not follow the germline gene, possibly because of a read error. In DNA form, the CDR3 reads TGTGCTAGCAGTTACTCGATTGGGGTTTCGAATGAAGCTTTCTTT. As protein: CASSYSIGVSNEAFF. The chain employs TRBV6-5 and TRBJ1-1; D gene unclear. In germline, CDR1 is MNHEY, CDR2 SVGAGI. This CDR3 region has 15 residues.

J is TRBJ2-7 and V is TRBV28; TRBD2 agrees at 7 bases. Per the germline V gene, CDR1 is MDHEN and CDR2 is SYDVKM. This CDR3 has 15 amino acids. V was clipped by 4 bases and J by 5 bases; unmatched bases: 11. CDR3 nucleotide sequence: TGTGCCAGCAGTTACGTGGGAGGGGTTTACCACGAGCAGTACTTC. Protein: CASSYVGGVYHEQYF.

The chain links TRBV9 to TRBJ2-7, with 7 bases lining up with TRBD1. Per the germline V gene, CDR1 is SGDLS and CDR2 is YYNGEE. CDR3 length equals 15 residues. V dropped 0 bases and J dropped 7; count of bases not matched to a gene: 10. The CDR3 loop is CASSVATGSRSEQYF. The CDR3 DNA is TGTGCCAGCAGCGTAGCGACAGGGTCCCGGAGTGAGCAGTACTTC.

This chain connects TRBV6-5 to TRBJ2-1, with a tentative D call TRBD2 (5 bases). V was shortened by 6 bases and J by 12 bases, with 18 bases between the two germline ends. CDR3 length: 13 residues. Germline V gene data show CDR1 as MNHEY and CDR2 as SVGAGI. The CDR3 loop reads CASSQNRDLLQFF. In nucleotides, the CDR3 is TGTGCCAGCAGCCAAAACCGGGATCTCTTGCAGTTCTTC.

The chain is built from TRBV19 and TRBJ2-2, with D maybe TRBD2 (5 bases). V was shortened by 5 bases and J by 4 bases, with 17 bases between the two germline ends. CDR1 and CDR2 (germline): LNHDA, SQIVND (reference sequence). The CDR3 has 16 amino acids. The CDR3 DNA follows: TGTGCCAGTAGTCCAAAAAGTGGAGGTCCCACCGGGGAGCTGTTTTTT. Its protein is CASSPKSGGPTGELFF.

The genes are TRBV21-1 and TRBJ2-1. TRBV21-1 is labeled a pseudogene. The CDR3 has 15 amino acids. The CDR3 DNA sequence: TGTGCCAGCAGCAAAGGCCGGGACCGATTCAATGAGCAGTTCTTC. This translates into CASSKGRDRFNEQFF.

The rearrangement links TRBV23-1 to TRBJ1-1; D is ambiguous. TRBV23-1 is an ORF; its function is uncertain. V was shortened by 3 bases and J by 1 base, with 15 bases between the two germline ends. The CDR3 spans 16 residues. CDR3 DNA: TGCGCCAGCAGTCATCGATCCCTGAGGGAGAACACTGAAGCTTTCTTT. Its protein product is CASSHRSLRENTEAFF.

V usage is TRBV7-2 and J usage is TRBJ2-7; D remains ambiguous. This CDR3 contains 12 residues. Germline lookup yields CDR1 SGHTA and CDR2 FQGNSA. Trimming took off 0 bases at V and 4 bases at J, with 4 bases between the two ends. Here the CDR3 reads CASSLARYEQYF. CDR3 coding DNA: TGTGCCAGCAGCTTAGCGAGGTACGAGCAGTACTTC.